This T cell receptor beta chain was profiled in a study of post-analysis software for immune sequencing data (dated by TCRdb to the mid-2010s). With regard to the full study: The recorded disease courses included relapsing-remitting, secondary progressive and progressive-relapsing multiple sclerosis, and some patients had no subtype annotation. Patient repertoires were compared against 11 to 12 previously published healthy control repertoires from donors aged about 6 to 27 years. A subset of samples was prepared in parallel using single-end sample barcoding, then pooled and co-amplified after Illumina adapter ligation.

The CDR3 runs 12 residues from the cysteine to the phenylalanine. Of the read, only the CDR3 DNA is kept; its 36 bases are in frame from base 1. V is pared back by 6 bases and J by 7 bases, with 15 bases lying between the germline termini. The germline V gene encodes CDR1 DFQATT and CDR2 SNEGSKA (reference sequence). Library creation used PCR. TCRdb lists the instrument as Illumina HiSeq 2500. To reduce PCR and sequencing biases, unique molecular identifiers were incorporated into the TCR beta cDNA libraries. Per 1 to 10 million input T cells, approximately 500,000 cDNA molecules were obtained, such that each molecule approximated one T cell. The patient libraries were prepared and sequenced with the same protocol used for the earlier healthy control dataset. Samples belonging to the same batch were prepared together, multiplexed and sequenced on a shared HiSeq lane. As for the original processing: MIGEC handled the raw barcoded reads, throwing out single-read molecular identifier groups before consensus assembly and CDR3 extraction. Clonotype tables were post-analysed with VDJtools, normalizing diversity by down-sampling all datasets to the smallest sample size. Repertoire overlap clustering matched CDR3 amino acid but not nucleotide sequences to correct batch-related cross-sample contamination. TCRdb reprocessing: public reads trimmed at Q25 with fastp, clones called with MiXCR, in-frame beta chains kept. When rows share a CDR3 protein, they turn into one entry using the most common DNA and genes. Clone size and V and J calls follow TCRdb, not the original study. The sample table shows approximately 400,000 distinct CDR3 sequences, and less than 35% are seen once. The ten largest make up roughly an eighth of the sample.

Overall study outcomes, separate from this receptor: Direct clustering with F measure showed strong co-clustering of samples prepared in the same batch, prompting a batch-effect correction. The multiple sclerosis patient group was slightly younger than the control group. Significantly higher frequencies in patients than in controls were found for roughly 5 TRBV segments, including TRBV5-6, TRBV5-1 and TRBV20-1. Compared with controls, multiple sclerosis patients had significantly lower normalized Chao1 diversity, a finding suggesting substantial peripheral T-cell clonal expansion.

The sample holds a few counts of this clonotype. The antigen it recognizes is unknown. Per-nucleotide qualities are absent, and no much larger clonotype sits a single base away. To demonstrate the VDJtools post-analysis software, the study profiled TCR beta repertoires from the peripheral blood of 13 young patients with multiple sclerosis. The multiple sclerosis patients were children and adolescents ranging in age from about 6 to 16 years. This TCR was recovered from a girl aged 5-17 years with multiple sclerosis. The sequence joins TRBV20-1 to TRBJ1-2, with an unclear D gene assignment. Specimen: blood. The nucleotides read TGCAGTGCAAAAGGCGTGGGAGTTGGCTACACCTTC. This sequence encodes CSAKGVGVGYTF.